This T cell receptor beta chain was retrieved from a study of graft-versus-host responses after intestinal transplantation. About the research overall: Transplant recipients had multivisceral, liver-intestinal, or isolated intestinal grafts. All recipients got anti-thymocyte globulin induction, then tacrolimus and steroids for around three years.

Per germline, CDR1 SGDLS and CDR2 YYNGEE. There are 15 residues in the CDR3. The J segment lost 6 bases and the V segment lost 0 bases, leaving 6 bases of the junction unmatched. Profiled with immunoSEQ multiplex PCR; TCRdb holds only in-frame clones, not every one. This table holds around 30,000 clones, roughly 93% found once. V and J are TRBV9 and TRBJ2-1, with 7 bases that match TRBD2. The specimen was PBMCs, collected approximately 66 days after intestinal transplant. This clonotype was sampled from a human patient who received an intestinal transplant, so some T cells may come from the graft donor. CDR3 protein: CASSVGLAFRNEQFF. The DNA for the CDR3 is TGTGCCAGCAGCGTAGGACTAGCCTTCCGCAATGAGCAGTTCTTC.